This is a list of T cell receptor beta chains from one sample in a study of blood T cell repertoires in COVID-19. The protocol was immunoSEQ multiplex PCR, while the TCRdb copy is restricted to in-frame clones and leaves out a portion. There are 60,000 to 85,000 clones in the sample; roughly 85% occur only once, and around 3.6% lies in the top ten. Sequenced material: peripheral blood. These receptors came from a woman in her forties or fifties with COVID-19, enrolled during active disease. CDR3s leave out the opening cysteine and the closing phenylalanine or tryptophan. A D gene is named only where the DNA matches it firmly.

V gene: TRBV28
D gene: TRBD2
J gene: TRBJ2-3
CDR3 protein: ASSFLAGTDTQY

V gene: TRBV7-8
D gene: NA
J gene: TRBJ2-7
CDR3 protein: ASNGGAGGYEQY

V gene: TRBV4-3
D gene: TRBD2
J gene: TRBJ2-1
CDR3 protein: ASSQRSGSGDEQF

V gene: TRBV28
D gene: NA
J gene: TRBJ1-6
CDR3 protein: ASSPQTAFHSPLH

V gene: TRBV28
D gene: TRBD2
J gene: TRBJ2-1
CDR3 protein: ASSLEAGYNEQF

V gene: TRBV30
D gene: NA
J gene: TRBJ2-3
CDR3 protein: AWSLRADTQY

V gene: TRBV14
D gene: NA
J gene: TRBJ2-7
CDR3 protein: ASSQLGTSSYEQY

V gene: TRBV11-2
D gene: TRBD2
J gene: TRBJ2-2
CDR3 protein: ASSFVGGSGAGELF

V gene: TRBV6-5
D gene: TRBD2
J gene: TRBJ2-3
CDR3 protein: AGGVAGGLDTQY

V gene: TRBV6-2/TRBV6-3
D gene: NA
J gene: TRBJ1-6
CDR3 protein: ASSYPSVFGSPLH

V gene: TRBV7-8
D gene: NA
J gene: TRBJ1-5
CDR3 protein: ASSLVGRGYQPQH

V gene: TRBV6-2/TRBV6-3
D gene: TRBD1
J gene: TRBJ1-1
CDR3 protein: ASSRTGGKREAF

V gene: TRBV25-1
D gene: TRBD1
J gene: TRBJ2-7
CDR3 protein: VLTGNYEQY

V gene: TRBV23-1
D gene: TRBD2
J gene: TRBJ2-7
CDR3 protein: ASSHYTSGATYEQY

V gene: TRBV27
D gene: NA
J gene: TRBJ2-1
CDR3 protein: ASSWESSYNEQF

V gene: TRBV24-1
D gene: NA
J gene: TRBJ1-5
CDR3 protein: ATLLFGGPIQPQH

V gene: TRBV5-6
D gene: TRBD2
J gene: TRBJ2-5
CDR3 protein: ASSLSGRAVETQY

V gene: TRBV24-1
D gene: TRBD2
J gene: TRBJ2-7
CDR3 protein: ATAGRVYEQY

V gene: TRBV7-8
D gene: NA
J gene: TRBJ2-5
CDR3 protein: ASSSFRLVWETQY

V gene: TRBV2
D gene: NA
J gene: TRBJ1-1
CDR3 protein: ASRVSGREAF

V gene: TRBV6-2/TRBV6-3
D gene: NA
J gene: TRBJ2-4
CDR3 protein: ASSYHHERGAKANIQY

V gene: TRBV11-2
D gene: TRBD1
J gene: TRBJ2-1
CDR3 protein: ASSLVPGGYNEQF

V gene: TRBV19
D gene: NA
J gene: TRBJ2-7
CDR3 protein: ASRHREGSSYEQY

V gene: TRBV27
D gene: NA
J gene: TRBJ2-7
CDR3 protein: ASSLDGAGRSGEQY

V gene: TRBV19
D gene: NA
J gene: TRBJ2-2
CDR3 protein: ASSILGASNTGELF

V gene: TRBV6-5
D gene: TRBD1
J gene: TRBJ1-1
CDR3 protein: ASRRDRGSSSEAF

V gene: TRBV4-1
D gene: TRBD2
J gene: TRBJ2-2
CDR3 protein: ASSSPAGRAGTGELF

V gene: TRBV6-2/TRBV6-3
D gene: TRBD1
J gene: TRBJ1-5
CDR3 protein: ASSQRDRVNQPQH

V gene: TRBV27
D gene: NA
J gene: TRBJ2-3
CDR3 protein: ASSLGGTRADTQY

V gene: TRBV30
D gene: NA
J gene: TRBJ1-6
CDR3 protein: ACQGWLDSPLH

V gene: TRBV28
D gene: TRBD2
J gene: TRBJ2-2
CDR3 protein: ASSLRGGTGELF

V gene: TRBV5-1
D gene: TRBD2
J gene: TRBJ2-3
CDR3 protein: ASSPSGNTDTQY

V gene: TRBV9
D gene: TRBD1
J gene: TRBJ2-1
CDR3 protein: ASSVGFKGQGSYNEQF

V gene: TRBV4-1
D gene: TRBD1
J gene: TRBJ2-2
CDR3 protein: ASSQDRQGSEELF

V gene: TRBV10-3
D gene: TRBD1
J gene: TRBJ1-2
CDR3 protein: AISAGTGTNYGYT

V gene: TRBV19
D gene: TRBD2
J gene: TRBJ2-1
CDR3 protein: ASSPGLAGGVRKNEQF

V gene: TRBV28
D gene: NA
J gene: TRBJ2-1
CDR3 protein: ASSPQGNEQF

V gene: TRBV19
D gene: TRBD2
J gene: TRBJ2-3
CDR3 protein: ASALAGESDTQY

V gene: TRBV11-2
D gene: TRBD2
J gene: TRBJ2-7
CDR3 protein: ASKLAGGYEQY

V gene: TRBV28
D gene: TRBD1
J gene: TRBJ1-1
CDR3 protein: ASRGGQGDTEAF

V gene: TRBV6-5
D gene: NA
J gene: TRBJ1-5
CDR3 protein: ASSLRGYSNQPQH

V gene: TRBV28
D gene: NA
J gene: TRBJ1-5
CDR3 protein: ASSPGGLQPQH

V gene: TRBV6-2/TRBV6-3
D gene: TRBD1
J gene: TRBJ2-3
CDR3 protein: ASSYSPGTGTDTQY

V gene: TRBV18
D gene: TRBD1
J gene: TRBJ2-7
CDR3 protein: ASSPRTGNEQGGPYEQY

V gene: TRBV7-3
D gene: NA
J gene: TRBJ2-1
CDR3 protein: ASSLNGRPDNEQF

V gene: TRBV30
D gene: TRBD1
J gene: TRBJ1-3
CDR3 protein: AWSGDRGTGNTIY

V gene: TRBV12-3/TRBV12-4
D gene: TRBD2
J gene: TRBJ2-1
CDR3 protein: ASTWEGREQF

V gene: TRBV7-9
D gene: NA
J gene: TRBJ1-3
CDR3 protein: ASSSPEYGNTIY

V gene: TRBV18
D gene: NA
J gene: TRBJ1-2
CDR3 protein: ASSPLPGPAVGDYGYT

V gene: TRBV2
D gene: TRBD1
J gene: TRBJ1-2
CDR3 protein: ASSEIQGAYGYT